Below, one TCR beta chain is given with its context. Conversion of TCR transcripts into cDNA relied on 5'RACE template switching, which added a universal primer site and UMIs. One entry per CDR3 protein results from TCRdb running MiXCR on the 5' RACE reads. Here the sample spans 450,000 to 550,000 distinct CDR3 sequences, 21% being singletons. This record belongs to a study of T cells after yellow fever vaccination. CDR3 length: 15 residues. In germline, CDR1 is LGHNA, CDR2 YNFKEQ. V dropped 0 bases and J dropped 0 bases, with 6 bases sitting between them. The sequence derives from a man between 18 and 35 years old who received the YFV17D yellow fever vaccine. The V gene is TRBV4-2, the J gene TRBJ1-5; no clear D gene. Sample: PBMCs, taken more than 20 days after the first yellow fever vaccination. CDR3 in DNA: TGTGCCAGCAGCCAAGAGTACACTAGCAATCAGCCCCAGCATTTT. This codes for CASSQEYTSNQPQHF.